The clone carrying this TCR beta chain was seen many times. With the read ending 3 residues before the CDR3 end, the germline J gene is used to fill in that end. This record belongs to a study of T cell clonality in common variable immunodeficiency. The CDR3 is 16 amino acids. V lost 4 bases and J lost 6, with 20 bases in between. Germline lookup yields CDR1 MGHRA and CDR2 YSYEKL. Here immunoSEQ multiplex PCR was the method, and the copy in TCRdb shows in-frame clones only, minus some. The sample contains about 52,000 clones, none of them singletons. The chain combines TRBV4-1 with TRBJ2-3, with D tentatively TRBD1 (6 bases). This receptor was taken from a person aged 18-69 years in good health. Sequences were obtained from peripheral blood mononuclear cells. The CDR3 DNA, read in part, is TGCGCCAGCAGCCGCCCCCGGGACAAAGTCACTGATACG. Its translation is CASSRPRDKVTDT. The whole CDR3 reads CASSRPRDKVTDTQYF.